The clone carrying this T cell receptor beta chain occurred many times. Its matching antigen is unknown. These data come from a study of T-cell reconstitution after alpha-beta-depleted transplantation in children. Findings and caveats of the study: Several hundred expanded graft clones reportedly were the source of alpha-beta T cells about two months after transplant. The study traced high day-60 TCRbeta diversity in some patients to surviving recipient T cells and thymic progenitors. After one year, T-cell counts and TCRbeta diversity mostly came from new T cells.

V was cut by 1 base and J by 4 bases, with 5 bases left in between. From germline, CDR1 is GTSNPN and CDR2 SVGIG (reference sequence). This CDR3 region has 11 residues. The authors prepared the TCRbeta library with unique molecular identifiers. Each CDR3 protein is one row after TCRdb ran MiXCR on the PCR reads. The sample lists about 300,000 distinct CDR3 sequences, around 7.1% occurring once. Here the sequenced sample was peripheral blood, taken 360 days after TCRalphabeta/CD19-depleted stem cell transplant. This receptor was obtained from a female patient between 2 and 15 years old who had a stem cell transplant for Fanconi anemia, so the T cells may come from the graft donor. V usage is TRBV30 and J usage is TRBJ2-7, with D hard to call. CDR3 in DNA: TGTGCCTGGAGTGCCTTGTACGAGCAGTACTTC. It yields the protein CAWSALYEQYF.